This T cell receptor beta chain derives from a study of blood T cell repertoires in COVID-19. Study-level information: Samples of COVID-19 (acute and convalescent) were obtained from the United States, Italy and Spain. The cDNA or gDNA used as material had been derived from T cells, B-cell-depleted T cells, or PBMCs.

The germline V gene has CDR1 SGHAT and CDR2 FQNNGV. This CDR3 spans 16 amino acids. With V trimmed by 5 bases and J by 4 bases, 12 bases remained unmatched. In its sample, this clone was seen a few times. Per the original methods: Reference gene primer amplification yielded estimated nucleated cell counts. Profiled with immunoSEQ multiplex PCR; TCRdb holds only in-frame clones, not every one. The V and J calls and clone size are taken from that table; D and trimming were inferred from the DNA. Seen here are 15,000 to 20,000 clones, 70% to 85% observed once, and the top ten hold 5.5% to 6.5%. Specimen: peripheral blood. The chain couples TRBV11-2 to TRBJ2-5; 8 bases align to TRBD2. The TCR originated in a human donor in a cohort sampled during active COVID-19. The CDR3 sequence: CASSLQREGGRETQYF. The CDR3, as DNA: TGTGCCAGCAGCCTCCAACGGGAGGGGGGGAGAGAGACCCAGTACTTC.